These 5 T cell receptor beta chains were sequenced from one sample in a study of CD8+ T cells in alopecia areata. Treatment of the sample: oral pan-JAK inhibitor, 5-10 mg twice daily. Extracted RNA was reverse transcribed, and the resulting cDNA served as sequencing template. Repertoires were generated with immunoSEQ multiplex PCR, while TCRdb's copy carries only in-frame clones and drops some. The top ten clones hold approximately 0.63% of a sample with over 150,000 clones, 45% to 65% of them seen once. Material: CD4+ T cells sorted from blood, obtained at week 4, from a patient treated with tofacitinib. These receptors all come from a human donor with alopecia areata.

CDR3 bases: TGCAGCGTTGACAACAGGGGCCACACTGAAGCTTTCTTT. Protein product: CSVDNRGHTEAFF. The chain has TRBV29-1 and TRBJ1-1; 7 bases fit TRBD1. This CDR3 is 13 amino acids long. Losses at the gene ends were 3 bases for V and 3 bases for J; bases not matched to a gene: 4. Germline-derived CDR1 and CDR2 are SQVTM and ANQGSEA. Using reference TRBV29-1 and TRBJ1-1 for the parts outside the CDR3, the full variable domain is SAVISQKPSRDICQRGTSLTIQCQVDSQVTMMFWYRQQPGQSLTLIATANQGSEATYESGFVIDKFPISRPNLTFSTLTVSNMSPEDSSIYLCSVDNRGHTEAFFGQGTRLTVV.

This clone has a handful of counts. The V gene is TRBV5-1, the J gene TRBJ2-7; no definite D call. The CDR3 totals 11 residues. CDR1 and CDR2 (germline): SGHRS, YFSETQ. Trimming left V 4 bases short and J 0 bases short, with 2 bases between. CDR3 sequence (DNA): TGCGCCAGCAGCAACTCCTACGAGCAGTACTTC. It specifies CASSNSYEQYF.

The chain is built from TRBV6-5 and TRBJ1-1; D is unresolved. The CDR3 totals 14 residues. CDR1 MNHEY and CDR2 SVGAGI come from the germline V gene. Trimming took off 7 bases at V and 3 bases at J, with 15 bases between the two ends. The CDR3 loop reads CASTLHGKDTEAFF. The CDR3 nucleotides read TGTGCCAGCACCCTACATGGGAAGGACACTGAAGCTTTCTTT.

The chain has TRBV5-1 and TRBJ2-2; tentatively, D is TRBD1 or TRBD2 (5 bases each). The CDR3 runs 17 residues. Trimming shortened V by 4 bases and J by 7 bases, and 23 bases separated the two germline ends. Germline V gene data show CDR1 as SGHRS and CDR2 as YFSETQ. DNA of the CDR3: TGCGCCAGCAGCCCAGACAGAGGGACCCAAAATCTCGGGGAGCTGTTTTTT. Translated, it gives CASSPDRGTQNLGELFF.

The chain's CDR3 is CASSLGDIGDNEQFF. The CDR3, as DNA: TGTGCCAGCAGCTTAGGGGACATCGGGGACAATGAGCAGTTCTTC. The chain links TRBV11-3 to TRBJ2-1, with D possibly being TRBD1 (6 bases). This CDR3 has 15 amino acids. The V gene's germline CDR1 is SGHNT and CDR2 YENEEA. Trimming took off 1 base at V and 5 bases at J, with 12 bases between the two ends.